A selection of T cell receptor beta chains follows, all from one sample in a study of OX40 agonist ivuxolimab in advanced cancers. Repertoires were generated with immunoSEQ multiplex PCR, while TCRdb's copy carries only in-frame clones and drops some. The sample yields some 70,000 clones, 86% seen once. The starting material was CD4+ or CD8+ T cells sorted from blood, obtained in a trial of the OX40 agonist ivuxolimab. Receptors originate from an adult with an advanced solid tumor such as melanoma, head and neck, liver or kidney cancer. Both conserved end residues are part of each CDR3. Each record gives: clone size, J gene, D gene, V gene, CDR3 DNA, CDR3 protein. The D gene is left open where the match is weak. Not every row has a clone size; where given, it reads once, few, many or a size class.

abundance: .
j_gene: TRBJ1-1
d_gene: .
v_gene: TRBV10-3
CDR3nt: TGTGCCATCAGTGACTCGTCTAGAGGTGCGGGCACTGAAGCTTTCTTT
CDR3aa: CAISDSSRGAGTEAFF

abundance: .
j_gene: TRBJ1-3
d_gene: .
v_gene: TRBV7-7
CDR3nt: TGTGCTAGCAGCGTCGACGGCCCTGGAAACACCATATATTTT
CDR3aa: CASSVDGPGNTIYF

abundance: .
j_gene: TRBJ1-4
d_gene: .
v_gene: TRBV9
CDR3nt: TGTGCCAGCAGCCCACGGGCTGCAACTAATGAAAAACTGTTTTTT
CDR3aa: CASSPRAATNEKLFF

abundance: .
j_gene: TRBJ2-7
d_gene: TRBD1
v_gene: TRBV7-2
CDR3nt: TGTGCCAGCAGCTTAGACCGGGACAGGTCTTACGAGCAGTACTTC
CDR3aa: CASSLDRDRSYEQYF

abundance: .
j_gene: TRBJ1-3
d_gene: .
v_gene: TRBV6-6
CDR3nt: TGTGCCAGCATCTCGAACTCTGGAAACACCATATATTTT
CDR3aa: CASISNSGNTIYF

abundance: .
j_gene: TRBJ2-2
d_gene: TRBD1
v_gene: TRBV7-2
CDR3nt: TGTGCCAGCAGCCGCGGGGGACAGGGTCCCGGGGAGCTGTTTTTT
CDR3aa: CASSRGGQGPGELFF

abundance: few
j_gene: TRBJ1-6
d_gene: .
v_gene: TRBV6-1
CDR3nt: TGTGCCAGCAGCCCAACTGCGGGGGACTCACCCCTCCACTTT
CDR3aa: CASSPTAGDSPLHF

abundance: .
j_gene: TRBJ1-1
d_gene: .
v_gene: TRBV4-1
CDR3nt: TGCGCCAGCAGCCAAGAGCCTCGGGAGACTGAAGCTTTCTTT
CDR3aa: CASSQEPRETEAFF

abundance: .
j_gene: TRBJ1-4
d_gene: .
v_gene: TRBV5-4
CDR3nt: TGTGCCAGCAGCTTGGCCGGGTTGGGTGAAAAACTGTTTTTT
CDR3aa: CASSLAGLGEKLFF

abundance: few
j_gene: TRBJ1-3
d_gene: .
v_gene: TRBV11-3
CDR3nt: TGTGCCAGCAGCTTAGACCCGGGATCCGGAAACACCATATATTTT
CDR3aa: CASSLDPGSGNTIYF

abundance: .
j_gene: TRBJ2-1
d_gene: .
v_gene: TRBV27
CDR3nt: TGTGCCAGCAGTTTATTCCAGCAAAAACCTAACTACAATGAGCAGTTCTTC
CDR3aa: CASSLFQQKPNYNEQFF

abundance: once
j_gene: TRBJ2-7
d_gene: TRBD2
v_gene: TRBV7-9
CDR3nt: TGTGCGTCAAGTTCTTTAGCGGGGATGTCAGGCGAGCAGTACTTC
CDR3aa: CASSSLAGMSGEQYF

abundance: .
j_gene: TRBJ2-2
d_gene: TRBD1
v_gene: TRBV5-4
CDR3nt: TGTGCCAGCAGCACCGGGACAGGGGACGGGGAGCTGTTTTTT
CDR3aa: CASSTGTGDGELFF

abundance: .
j_gene: TRBJ1-5
d_gene: TRBD1
v_gene: TRBV28
CDR3nt: TGTGCCAGCAGCATGGGACAGGGTCGCCAGCCCCAGCATTTT
CDR3aa: CASSMGQGRQPQHF

abundance: .
j_gene: TRBJ2-3
d_gene: .
v_gene: TRBV2
CDR3nt: TGTGCCAGCAAGCAGGGTCTGACAGATACGCAGTATTTT
CDR3aa: CASKQGLTDTQYF

abundance: .
j_gene: TRBJ2-1
d_gene: TRBD1
v_gene: TRBV19
CDR3nt: TGTGCCAGTAGTATGGACAGGGACCTCAATGAGCAGTTCTTC
CDR3aa: CASSMDRDLNEQFF

abundance: .
j_gene: TRBJ2-5
d_gene: TRBD1
v_gene: TRBV19
CDR3nt: TGTGCCAGTAGTACCGACAGGGGTTGGGAAAAGACCCAGTACTTC
CDR3aa: CASSTDRGWEKTQYF

abundance: .
j_gene: TRBJ1-1
d_gene: .
v_gene: TRBV5-1
CDR3nt: TGCGCCAGCAGCTATCAGATAGGGGGTGGAACTGAAGCTTTCTTT
CDR3aa: CASSYQIGGGTEAFF